The rows below give T cell receptor beta chains drawn from one sample of a study of lymphopenia after photon versus proton radiotherapy. Data came from immunoSEQ multiplex PCR; TCRdb stores just in-frame clones and leaves some out. Of 150,000 or so clones in the sample, about 88% were seen once. The sequences come from peripheral blood, collected from a patient treated with photon-based radiotherapy. These receptors were obtained from a man in his fifties with gastric cancer. Both conserved end residues are part of each CDR3. Fields, in order: clone size, J gene, D gene, V gene, CDR3 DNA, CDR3 protein. The D gene is left open where the match is weak. The size entry is marked missing in some rows and otherwise reads once, few, many or a size class.

clone_size: -; j_call: TRBJ1-1; d_call: -; v_call: TRBV5-5; cdr3_nt: TGTGCCAGCAGCTTCGTTAACACTGAAGCTTTCTTT; cdr3_aa: CASSFVNTEAFF
clone_size: once; j_call: TRBJ1-4; d_call: -; v_call: TRBV19; cdr3_nt: TGTGCCAGTAGTATCGCGCCAGGGGAGCGAAAACTGTTTTTT; cdr3_aa: CASSIAPGERKLFF
clone_size: -; j_call: TRBJ1-3; d_call: -; v_call: TRBV18; cdr3_nt: TGTGCCAGCTCACCACCGAAAAGACCAGCAAGAGGAAACACCATATATTTT; cdr3_aa: CASSPPKRPARGNTIYF
clone_size: -; j_call: TRBJ2-6; d_call: TRBD1; v_call: TRBV11-2; cdr3_nt: TGTGCCAGCAGCTTAGATGGGACAGGGAGCGGCTCTGGGGCCAACGTCCTGACTTTC; cdr3_aa: CASSLDGTGSGSGANVLTF
clone_size: once; j_call: TRBJ2-5; d_call: -; v_call: TRBV19; cdr3_nt: TGTGCCAGTAGTATAGTTCACTATCGACAAGAGACCCAGTACTTC; cdr3_aa: CASSIVHYRQETQYF
clone_size: few; j_call: TRBJ2-7; d_call: -; v_call: TRBV6-5; cdr3_nt: TGTGCCAGCAGCCCCCAAAACTACGAGCAGTACTTC; cdr3_aa: CASSPQNYEQYF
clone_size: -; j_call: TRBJ2-5; d_call: TRBD2; v_call: TRBV28; cdr3_nt: TGTGCCAGCAGTTTATATTCTAGCGGGAGGGCCCAAGAGACCCAGTACTTC; cdr3_aa: CASSLYSSGRAQETQYF
clone_size: -; j_call: TRBJ2-5; d_call: -; v_call: TRBV19; cdr3_nt: TGTGCCAGTAGTATATTCTACACGGTGTCCACACAAGAGACCCAGTACTTC; cdr3_aa: CASSIFYTVSTQETQYF
clone_size: once; j_call: TRBJ2-7; d_call: -; v_call: TRBV7-2; cdr3_nt: TGTGCCAGCAGCCCTGGGGGTGTGGGTTCCTACGAGCAGTACTTC; cdr3_aa: CASSPGGVGSYEQYF
clone_size: -; j_call: TRBJ2-2; d_call: -; v_call: TRBV11-3; cdr3_nt: TGTGCCAGCAGCTTAGGTCTAGCGAACACCGGGGAGCTGTTTTTT; cdr3_aa: CASSLGLANTGELFF
clone_size: once; j_call: TRBJ2-7; d_call: TRBD2; v_call: TRBV11-3; cdr3_nt: TGTGCCAGCAGCTTACTTATAGCGGGGGACTACGAGCAGTACTTC; cdr3_aa: CASSLLIAGDYEQYF
clone_size: -; j_call: TRBJ1-2; d_call: -; v_call: TRBV6-4; cdr3_nt: TGTGCCAGCAGCCCCGCCCCGACAGGCTTCTATGGCTACACCTTC; cdr3_aa: CASSPAPTGFYGYTF
clone_size: -; j_call: TRBJ2-7; d_call: -; v_call: TRBV15; cdr3_nt: TGTGCCACCAGCAGAGGGTCAGGATTATCCTACGAGCAGTACTTC; cdr3_aa: CATSRGSGLSYEQYF
clone_size: -; j_call: TRBJ2-3; d_call: TRBD2; v_call: TRBV28; cdr3_nt: TGTGCCAGCAGTTCCCCGACTAGCGGGGACACAGATACGCAGTATTTT; cdr3_aa: CASSSPTSGDTDTQYF
clone_size: -; j_call: TRBJ2-2; d_call: -; v_call: TRBV28; cdr3_nt: TGTGCCAGCACCCGTTACAGGGTTCGAACCGGGGAGCTGTTTTTT; cdr3_aa: CASTRYRVRTGELFF
clone_size: once; j_call: TRBJ2-2; d_call: -; v_call: TRBV30; cdr3_nt: TGTGCCTGGAGTGGTACTGGGGGCTCGGGCACCGGGGAGCTGTTTTTT; cdr3_aa: CAWSGTGGSGTGELFF
clone_size: -; j_call: TRBJ2-5; d_call: -; v_call: TRBV19; cdr3_nt: TGTGCCAGTAGTATAGGTCCTAGCGCCCAAGAGACCCAGTACTTC; cdr3_aa: CASSIGPSAQETQYF
clone_size: -; j_call: TRBJ2-3; d_call: -; v_call: TRBV15; cdr3_nt: TGTGCCACCAGCACAGGCCTCTTTAGCACAGATACGCAGTATTTT; cdr3_aa: CATSTGLFSTDTQYF
clone_size: -; j_call: TRBJ2-1; d_call: -; v_call: TRBV18; cdr3_nt: TGTGCCAGCTCACCAAGGGATGAGCAGTTCTTC; cdr3_aa: CASSPRDEQFF
clone_size: -; j_call: TRBJ2-7; d_call: TRBD2; v_call: TRBV7-2; cdr3_nt: TGTGCCAGCAGCTTTACTAGCGGGAGGGCCTCCTACGAGCAGTACTTC; cdr3_aa: CASSFTSGRASYEQYF
clone_size: once; j_call: TRBJ2-7; d_call: -; v_call: TRBV7-2; cdr3_nt: TGTGCCAGCAGCTTCGGGGGAGTGGGATACGAGCAGTACTTC; cdr3_aa: CASSFGGVGYEQYF
clone_size: -; j_call: TRBJ1-6; d_call: TRBD1; v_call: TRBV30; cdr3_nt: TGTGCCTGGAGCCCCGGGACAGGGCGGGATTCACCCCTCCACTTT; cdr3_aa: CAWSPGTGRDSPLHF
clone_size: -; j_call: TRBJ2-5; d_call: TRBD2; v_call: TRBV5-1; cdr3_nt: TGCGCCAGCAGCTTAGGAGGACTAGCGGGAGAGACCCAGTACTTC; cdr3_aa: CASSLGGLAGETQYF
clone_size: -; j_call: TRBJ1-1; d_call: -; v_call: TRBV4-3; cdr3_nt: TGCGCCAGCAGCCAAATCGGGCGGGGGAACACTGAAGCTTTCTTT; cdr3_aa: CASSQIGRGNTEAFF
clone_size: -; j_call: TRBJ2-7; d_call: TRBD2; v_call: TRBV5-4; cdr3_nt: TGTGCCAGCAGCTTCTTCAGCGGGAGGGCCCACGAGCAGTACTTC; cdr3_aa: CASSFFSGRAHEQYF
clone_size: -; j_call: TRBJ2-5; d_call: TRBD2; v_call: TRBV7-2; cdr3_nt: TGTGCCAGCAGCGCCCGGAGGGTAGCGGGAGACTCAGAGACCCAGTACTTC; cdr3_aa: CASSARRVAGDSETQYF
clone_size: few; j_call: TRBJ2-3; d_call: TRBD1; v_call: TRBV5-1; cdr3_nt: TGCGCCAGCAGCCTACCCGGGACAGCTAGCACAGATACGCAGTATTTT; cdr3_aa: CASSLPGTASTDTQYF
clone_size: -; j_call: TRBJ2-3; d_call: -; v_call: TRBV9; cdr3_nt: TGTGCCAGCAGCGTAGAAGTGCGGGGAGATACGCAGTATTTT; cdr3_aa: CASSVEVRGDTQYF
clone_size: -; j_call: TRBJ2-1; d_call: TRBD2; v_call: TRBV9; cdr3_nt: TGTGCCAGCAGCGTAGCCGGACTAGCGGGCTACAATGAGCAGTTCTTC; cdr3_aa: CASSVAGLAGYNEQFF
clone_size: -; j_call: TRBJ2-2; d_call: -; v_call: TRBV18; cdr3_nt: TGTGCCAGCTCACCACCGTTGGGTGGGAGCCGTACCGGGGAGCTGTTTTTT; cdr3_aa: CASSPPLGGSRTGELFF
clone_size: -; j_call: TRBJ2-5; d_call: TRBD2; v_call: TRBV7-2; cdr3_nt: TGTGCCAGCAGCTTAGCTGGCGGGGGAGAGACCCAGTACTTC; cdr3_aa: CASSLAGGGETQYF
clone_size: -; j_call: TRBJ1-1; d_call: -; v_call: TRBV18; cdr3_nt: TGTGCCAGCTCACCAAGTAATTCCCGAATAGTGAGCACTGAAGCTTTCTTT; cdr3_aa: CASSPSNSRIVSTEAFF
clone_size: -; j_call: TRBJ2-7; d_call: TRBD1; v_call: TRBV27; cdr3_nt: TGTGCCAGCAGTTTAAATGGACAGGGGTACGAGCAGTACTTC; cdr3_aa: CASSLNGQGYEQYF
clone_size: -; j_call: TRBJ2-7; d_call: -; v_call: TRBV28; cdr3_nt: TGTGCCAGCACCCTACGCCCACAGGGTTCCTACGAGCAGTACTTC; cdr3_aa: CASTLRPQGSYEQYF
clone_size: -; j_call: TRBJ2-3; d_call: -; v_call: TRBV5-8; cdr3_nt: TGTGCCAGCAGCTTGACAGGGAGGCCCACAGATACGCAGTATTTT; cdr3_aa: CASSLTGRPTDTQYF
clone_size: -; j_call: TRBJ1-3; d_call: -; v_call: TRBV9; cdr3_nt: TGTGCCAGCAGCCCCATTTTCCGGGACGCTGGTGACACCATATATTTT; cdr3_aa: CASSPIFRDAGDTIYF
clone_size: -; j_call: TRBJ1-1; d_call: TRBD1; v_call: TRBV6-5; cdr3_nt: TGTGCCAGCAGTTACCGGGACAGAGACACTGAAGCTTTCTTT; cdr3_aa: CASSYRDRDTEAFF
clone_size: -; j_call: TRBJ1-5; d_call: TRBD1; v_call: TRBV19; cdr3_nt: TGTGCCAGTAGTGAAAGGGACAGGGCCGGGGGTCAGCCCCAGCATTTT; cdr3_aa: CASSERDRAGGQPQHF
clone_size: once; j_call: TRBJ2-7; d_call: TRBD2; v_call: TRBV5-1; cdr3_nt: TGCGCCAGCAGCCCCACTACTAGCGGGAGAGTTGAGCAGTACTTC; cdr3_aa: CASSPTTSGRVEQYF
clone_size: -; j_call: TRBJ2-1; d_call: -; v_call: TRBV28; cdr3_nt: TGTGCCAGCAGTTTAATCGTGCTTGGGGATGGTGAGCAGTTCTTC; cdr3_aa: CASSLIVLGDGEQFF
clone_size: -; j_call: TRBJ2-7; d_call: -; v_call: TRBV30; cdr3_nt: TGTGCCTGGAGCCCGATCCCCGGCCCTAAGTACTTC; cdr3_aa: CAWSPIPGPKYF
clone_size: once; j_call: TRBJ2-2; d_call: TRBD1; v_call: TRBV25-1; cdr3_nt: TGTGCCAGCAGTGATGGACAGGGTGTGCCCGGGGAGCTGTTTTTT; cdr3_aa: CASSDGQGVPGELFF
clone_size: -; j_call: TRBJ2-2; d_call: TRBD1; v_call: TRBV7-9; cdr3_nt: TGTGCCAGCAGTCCTCCCGGGACAGGGAACACCGGGGAGCTGTTTTTT; cdr3_aa: CASSPPGTGNTGELFF
clone_size: -; j_call: TRBJ1-1; d_call: -; v_call: TRBV5-1; cdr3_nt: TGCGCCAGCAGGGGGGACGAAAGGGAAGCTTTCTTT; cdr3_aa: CASRGDEREAFF
clone_size: -; j_call: TRBJ2-5; d_call: -; v_call: TRBV5-1; cdr3_nt: TGCGCCAGCAGCTCCACGGGGGGCCAACGAGAGACCCAGTACTTC; cdr3_aa: CASSSTGGQRETQYF
clone_size: -; j_call: TRBJ1-5; d_call: TRBD1; v_call: TRBV7-2; cdr3_nt: TGTGCCAGCAGCCTGGACAGGAATCAGCCCCAGCATTTT; cdr3_aa: CASSLDRNQPQHF
clone_size: -; j_call: TRBJ1-1; d_call: TRBD1; v_call: TRBV19; cdr3_nt: TGTGCCAGTAGTAAATGGGGGGACAGAAGAACGAACACTGAAGCTTTCTTT; cdr3_aa: CASSKWGDRRTNTEAFF